The entry below gives a single T cell receptor (beta chain) sequence along with its context. Its binding antigen is unknown. The record has no base qualities; no much larger clone is one base away. The data stem from a study of T cell responses to AZD1222 COVID-19 vaccine (dated by TCRdb to about 2021). In the study overall: TCR sequencing was performed for about 240 trial participants, of whom about 210 were given two doses of AZD1222 and approximately 25 were given two doses of MenACWY control vaccine. Trial participants were enrolled into age subgroups of 18-55, 56-69 and 70-plus years, which contained approximately 150, 28 and 58 TCR-sequenced participants, respectively.

The CDR3 regions of human TCRbeta chains were subjected to immunosequencing. For the original study's pipeline: Repertoire TCRs were matched against a reference library of SARS-CoV-2-specific TCRs generated with the MIRA antigen-specificity platform. Breadth was defined as the fraction of unique TCRs that were SARS-CoV-2-associated, and depth was defined as the fraction of total T cells that were SARS-CoV-2-associated. Using the MIRA data, each spike-specific TCR was assigned both to the spike region to which the TCR was reactive and to a CD4 or CD8 class. Log10-transformed breadth and depth values were compared by one-way ANOVA with Sidak's multiple comparisons tests. What TCRdb holds here is the immuneACCESS table cut down to in-frame rearrangements. Part of the clones is not present; checked against another copy, under half of the missing clones reflect an unresolved V gene, and the others are unexplained. V and J calls and clone size are as listed in that table; D and trimming were resolved from the DNA. This sample gives 170,000 or so clones in total; approximately 95% of them show up just once. Around 0.93% of the sample rests with the top ten.

The full study reports these points: Spike-specific TCR breadth and depth rose significantly after two AZD1222 doses compared with day 0 and with MenACWY recipients. Conclusions about previously exposed vaccinees were limited because only six AZD1222 recipients were SARS-CoV-2 seropositive at baseline. In the small 56-69-year group, the increase in depth fell short of significance, most likely because of low power. Nearly half of unique spike-specific TCRs reportedly recognized epitopes outside regions mutated in the B.1.351 and B.1.1.7 variants. Participants were mostly white British and included more females than males, and it was suggested by the authors that clonal diversity may have been underestimated. Because no samples from the day 14 peak response were available, repertoires could be characterized only after the peak T cell response. The vaccine-associated CD4 TCRs covered the entire spike protein, and the dominant responses fell in regions 160-218 and 743-854.

The time point label, as the study defines it: about 28 days (+/-7) after the second vaccine dose. What this sample's treatment or condition label stands for: meningococcal conjugate vaccine given as trial control. Vaccinee samples came from UK trials COV001 and COV002, including a single-blind randomized controlled phase 2/3 trial of AZD1222 (ChAdOx1 nCoV-19) in healthy adults. For TCRbeta chain sequencing, PBMC samples from trial participants were taken at day 0 and at day 28 after the second dose. Reading from cysteine to phenylalanine, the CDR3 counts 14 amino acids. Solely the CDR3 DNA is kept, with 42 bases framed from the first base. The germline V gene yields SGHDT for CDR1 and YYEEEE for CDR2. Trimming accounts for 4 bases at V and 4 bases at J, while the number of junction bases matched to no gene is 7.

In this chain, TRBV5-6 is recombined with TRBJ1-2; a stretch of 7 junction bases matches TRBD1. The sequencing used peripheral blood, collected 28 days after the second dose of the MenACWY control vaccine. The origin of this receptor is an adult who received the MenACWY meningococcal vaccine as a control. The DNA sequence reads TGTGCCAGCAGCGGGGACAGCGACGTCTATGGCTACACCTTC. The resulting protein is CASSGDSDVYGYTF.